This record covers a single TCR beta chain. These data belong to a study of T cell responses to AZD1222 COVID-19 vaccine. In germline, CDR1 is SGHTA, CDR2 FQGTGA. Trimming took 6 bases from V and 2 from J; bases not matched to a gene: 9. The CDR3 runs 16 residues. Only in-frame clones appear in the TCRdb table, and some are missing; sequencing was by immunoSEQ multiplex PCR. The data show 75,000 to 100,000 clones, around 90% seen once. This receptor was identified in an adult in good health. The V call is TRBV7-3, the J call TRBJ2-3, with TRBD2 identical over 9 bases. The specimen was peripheral blood, collected on day 0 of AZD1222 vaccination. The CDR3 DNA reads TGTGCCAGCAGTCGGGGACTAGCCGCAGACACAGATACGCAGTATTTT. It codes for CASSRGLAADTDTQYF. Full variable domain (remainder filled in from reference TRBV7-3 and TRBJ2-3): GAGVSQTPSNKVTEKGKYVELRCDPISGHTALYWYRQSLGQGPEFLIYFQGTGAADDSGLPNDRFFAVRPEGSVSTLKIQRTERGDSAVYLCASSRGLAADTDTQYFGPGTRLTVL.